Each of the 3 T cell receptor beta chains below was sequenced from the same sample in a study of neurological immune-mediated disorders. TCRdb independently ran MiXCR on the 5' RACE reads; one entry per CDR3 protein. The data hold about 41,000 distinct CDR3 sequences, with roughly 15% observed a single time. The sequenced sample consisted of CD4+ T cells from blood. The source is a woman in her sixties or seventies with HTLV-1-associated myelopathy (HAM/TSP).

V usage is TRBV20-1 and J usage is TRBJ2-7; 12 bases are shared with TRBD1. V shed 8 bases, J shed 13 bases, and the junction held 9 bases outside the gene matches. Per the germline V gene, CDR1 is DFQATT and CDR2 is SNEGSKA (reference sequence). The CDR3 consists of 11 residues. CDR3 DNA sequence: TGCAGTTCTTCCGGGACAGGGGGCCGATACTTC. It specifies CSSSGTGGRYF.

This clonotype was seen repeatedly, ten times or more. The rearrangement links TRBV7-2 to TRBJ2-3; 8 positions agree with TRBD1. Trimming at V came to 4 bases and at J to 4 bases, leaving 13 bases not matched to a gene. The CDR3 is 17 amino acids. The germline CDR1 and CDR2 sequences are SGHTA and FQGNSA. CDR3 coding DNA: TGTGCCAGCAGCTACAAGGGAGGACAGGGAGGCGCAGATACGCAGTATTTT. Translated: CASSYKGGQGGADTQYF.

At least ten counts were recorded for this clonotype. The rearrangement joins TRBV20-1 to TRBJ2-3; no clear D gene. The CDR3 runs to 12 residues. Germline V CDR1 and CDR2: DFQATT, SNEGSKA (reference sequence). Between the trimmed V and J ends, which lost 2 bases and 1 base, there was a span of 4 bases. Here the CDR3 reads CSARMGTDTQYF. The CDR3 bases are TGCAGTGCTAGAATGGGCACAGATACGCAGTATTTT.